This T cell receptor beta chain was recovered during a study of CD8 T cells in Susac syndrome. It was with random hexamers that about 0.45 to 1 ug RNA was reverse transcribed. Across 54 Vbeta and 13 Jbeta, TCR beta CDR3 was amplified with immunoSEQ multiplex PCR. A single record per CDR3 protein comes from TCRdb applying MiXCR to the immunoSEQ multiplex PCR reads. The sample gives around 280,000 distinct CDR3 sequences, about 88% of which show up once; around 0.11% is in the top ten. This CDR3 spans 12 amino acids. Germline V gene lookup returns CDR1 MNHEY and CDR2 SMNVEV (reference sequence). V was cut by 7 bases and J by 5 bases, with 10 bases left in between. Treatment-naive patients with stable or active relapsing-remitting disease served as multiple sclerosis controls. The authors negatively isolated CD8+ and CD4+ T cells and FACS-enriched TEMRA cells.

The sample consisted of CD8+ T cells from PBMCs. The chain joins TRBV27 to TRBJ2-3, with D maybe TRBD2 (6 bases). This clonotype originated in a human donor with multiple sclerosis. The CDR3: CASKVGGDTQYF. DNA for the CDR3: TGTGCCAGCAAAGTGGGGGGAGATACGCAGTATTTT.